The following is a T cell receptor beta chain sequence with its context. The antigen is not known. TCRdb keeps only in-frame clones here, not all; method: immunoSEQ multiplex PCR. Of 120,000 or so clones in the sample, roughly 91% were seen once. This specimen belongs to a study of T cell responses to AZD1222 COVID-19 vaccine. Whole-study findings and limits: Reports indicate that nearly half of spike-specific TCRs are directed at unmutated variant regions. Clonal diversity was possibly underestimated, and white British individuals and females predominated among donors.

Germline values: CDR1 MNHEY, CDR2 SMNVEV (reference sequence). The CDR3 extends over 15 amino acids. With 3 bases removed from V and 0 bases from J, the gap between germline ends came to 12 bases. This TCR derives from an adult in good health. This chain connects TRBV27 to TRBJ2-7; tentative D call: TRBD1 (6 bases). The sequences come from peripheral blood, collected on day 0 of AZD1222 vaccination. CDR3 nucleotides: TGTGCCAGCAGTTTGCTGGGGGCAAACTCCTACGAGCAGTACTTC. Translating gives CASSLLGANSYEQYF.